The 6 T cell receptor beta chains listed next were all sequenced from one sample in a study of shared clonotypes between healthy human individuals. Clones were sequenced by immunoSEQ multiplex PCR, and TCRdb holds only the in-frame ones, with some missing. Of around 700,000 clones listed, roughly 73% are singletons. The sequenced material came from memory CD4+ T cells sorted from blood. The subset: CD45RA-negative fraction. The origin of the receptors is a woman aged 25 to 39 in good health.

The chain combines TRBV7-9 with TRBJ2-1; no reliable D call. Germline V gene data show CDR1 as SEHNR and CDR2 as FQNEAQ (reference sequence). V lost 5 bases to trimming and J lost 8 bases, with 10 bases between them. The CDR3 sequence is 12 residues long. The CDR3 spells CASSRIRDEQFF. Written as DNA, the CDR3 is TGTGCCAGCAGCCGCATACGGGATGAGCAGTTCTTC.

In its sample, this clone was seen a few times. V usage is TRBV10-1 and J usage is TRBJ2-6; tentative D call: TRBD2 (6 bases). V lost 5 bases, J lost 3 bases, and 11 bases lay in between. This CDR3 comprises 15 residues. Germline CDR1 is WNHNN and CDR2 is SYGVQD (reference sequence). The CDR3 sequence is CASSSGTFGANVLTF. The DNA of the CDR3 is TGCGCCAGCAGTTCAGGGACTTTTGGGGCCAACGTCCTGACTTTC.

The genes are TRBV7-9 and TRBJ2-3, with D unresolved. Germline loops: CDR1 SEHNR, CDR2 FQNEAQ (reference sequence). This CDR3 has 13 residues. V lost 4 bases and J 6 bases, leaving 11 bases between the germline ends. The chain's CDR3 is CASSSSAGDTQYF. The CDR3 nucleotides read TGTGCCAGCAGCTCCAGTGCCGGGGATACGCAGTATTTT.

This clone was detected a few times. The rearrangement uses TRBV7-6 and TRBJ2-3, with 7 nucleotides matching TRBD1. V lost 5 bases, J lost 6 bases, and 5 bases stayed unmatched. The CDR3 consists of 13 residues. Looked up from germline, CDR1 is SGHVS and CDR2 is FNYEAQ. The CDR3 DNA is TGTGCCAGCAGCGGACAGGTTTTGGATACGCAGTATTTT. Its translation: CASSGQVLDTQYF.

This clone was found a few times. V gene TRBV28 combines with J gene TRBJ2-5; D is unresolved. Germline CDR1 is MDHEN and CDR2 is SYDVKM. Trimming removed 5 bases at V and 1 base at J, with 17 bases between. This CDR3 region has 16 residues. This CDR3 is CASSPPGMSSQETQYF. The DNA of the CDR3 is TGTGCCAGCAGTCCACCGGGTATGAGCAGCCAAGAGACCCAGTACTTC.

V is TRBV5-1 and J is TRBJ2-1; tentatively, D is TRBD2 (5 bases). CDR1 and CDR2 (germline): SGHRS, YFSETQ. With 2 bases removed from V and 1 base from J, the gap between germline ends came to 7 bases. The CDR3 is 14 residues long. The CDR3 loop reads CASSFGESYNEQFF. The CDR3, as DNA: TGCGCCAGCAGCTTCGGGGAATCCTACAATGAGCAGTTCTTC.